A single sample gave rise to the 18 T cell receptor beta chains below, sequenced in a study of cytomegalovirus exposure and HLA in healthy donors. This table comes from immunoSEQ multiplex PCR, and its TCRdb copy is limited to in-frame clones, with some not included. Altogether about 120,000 clones are present, 75% to 90% being singletons, with the ten largest covering approximately 2%. Sequenced sample: PBMCs. The origin of the receptors is a woman aged 18-30 years in good health and CMV-seronegative.

The V gene is TRBV4-1, the J gene TRBJ2-3, with a weak D call TRBD2 (6 bases). V gave up 2 bases and J gave up 5 bases, with 20 bases separating them. In germline, CDR1 is MGHRA, CDR2 YSYEKL. The CDR3 is made up of 17 amino acids. CDR3 sequence reads: CASSQLGTQVIIDTQYF. CDR3 in DNA: TGCGCCAGCAGCCAACTAGGGACTCAAGTTATAATAGATACGCAGTATTTT.

V usage is TRBV7-6 and J usage is TRBJ2-2; unclear D gene. The CDR3 length is 14 residues. The ends were cut back, 4 bases at V and 1 base at J, with 7 bases in the middle. Germline V gives CDR1 SGHVS, CDR2 FNYEAQ. DNA for the CDR3: TGTGCCAGCAGCTCCCCGGGGAACACCGGGGAGCTGTTTTTT. This encodes CASSSPGNTGELFF.

The chain recombines TRBV4-2 with TRBJ2-1, with D perhaps TRBD2 (5 bases). The V end was cut by 0 bases, the J end by 1 base, with 10 bases between. CDR3 length: 16 amino acids. CDR1 is LGHNA, CDR2 YNFKEQ, per germline. CDR3 coding DNA: TGTGCCAGCAGCCAAGAAGGCCTAGCATCCTACAATGAGCAGTTCTTC. The encoded protein is CASSQEGLASYNEQFF.

The CDR3 DNA reads as TGCAGTGCATGGCGCACAGATACGCAGTATTTT. Protein product: CSAWRTDTQYF. The V call is TRBV29-1, the J call TRBJ2-3; D is undetermined. CDR3 length equals 11 residues. Germline loops: CDR1 SQVTM, CDR2 ANQGSEA.

This clone was counted once. The CDR3 loop reads CASSRGEGPTVGELFF. CDR3 nucleotides: TGTGCCAGCAGCCGGGGTGAGGGTCCGACGGTCGGGGAGCTGTTTTTT. The chain has TRBV7-8 and TRBJ2-2; tentative D call: TRBD2 (5 bases). The CDR3 has 16 amino acids. The germline V and J ends were trimmed by 5 bases and 7 bases, with 20 bases remaining between them. CDR1 and CDR2 (germline): SGHVS, FQNEAQ.

The chain is built from TRBV19 and TRBJ1-5; 8 bases align to TRBD1. Looked up from germline, CDR1 is LNHDA and CDR2 is SQIVND (reference sequence). The CDR3 has 16 residues. Trimming took 1 base from V and 2 from J; bases not matched to a gene: 4. CDR3 protein: CASSIVDRGGNQPQHF. The CDR3 DNA is TGTGCCAGTAGTATAGTCGACAGGGGTGGCAATCAGCCCCAGCATTTT.

The chain carries TRBV5-1 and TRBJ2-1, with TRBD1 matching 7 bases. After removal of 4 bases from V and 5 bases from J, the junction contained 12 bases not matched to a gene. Germline-derived CDR1 and CDR2 are SGHRS and YFSETQ. This CDR3 has 16 amino acids. CDR3 nucleotide sequence: TGCGCCAGCAGCCCCCGGGACACAGGGGACCACAATGAGCAGTTCTTC. Its translation: CASSPRDTGDHNEQFF.

On this clone: The same CDR3 is also encoded by other DNA sequences in this sample. This chain uses TRBV30 with TRBJ2-6, with a tentative D call TRBD2 (6 bases). CDR1 is GTSNPN and CDR2 is SVGIG in the germline V gene (reference sequence). Trimming shortened V by 3 bases and J by 0 bases, and 9 bases separated the two germline ends. The CDR3 runs to 15 residues. The CDR3 DNA reads TGTGCCTGGAGGGGGGGTGACTCTGGGGCCAACGTCCTGACTTTC. Translated: CAWRGGDSGANVLTF.

V usage is TRBV28 and J usage is TRBJ1-2; 8 nucleotides match TRBD1. This CDR3 is built from 14 residues. Germline values: CDR1 MDHEN, CDR2 SYDVKM. Losses at the gene ends were 3 bases for V and 7 bases for J; bases not matched to a gene: 7. The CDR3, as DNA: TGTGCCAGCAGTTTTGAGACAGGGGCTGGTGGCTACACCTTC. Protein sequence: CASSFETGAGGYTF.

This clone has just a few counts. The rearrangement uses TRBV19 and TRBJ2-3; TRBD2 matches 11 bases. The CDR3 loop spans 17 amino acids. The germline CDR1 and CDR2 sequences are LNHDA and SQIVND (reference sequence). Germline trimming cut 2 bases from V and 2 bases from J; bases unmatched to any gene: 6. Written as DNA, the CDR3 is TGTGCCAGTAGTATAAGGGCTAGCGGGAGGAACACAGATACGCAGTATTTT. Its translation: CASSIRASGRNTDTQYF.

The CDR3 coding sequence is TGTGCCAGCAGTGAGGTTACAGGGGAGACTGGTAGTGAAAAACTGTTTTTT. It encodes CASSEVTGETGSEKLFF. The chain combines TRBV6-1 with TRBJ1-4, with 7 bases identical to TRBD1. Germline V CDR1 and CDR2: MNHNS, SASEGT. The CDR3 spans 17 residues. V gave up 3 bases and J gave up 7 bases; unmatched junction bases: 14.

This chain joins TRBV9 and TRBJ2-1, with 10 positions matching TRBD1. V lost 1 base, J lost 15 bases, and 25 bases stayed unmatched. The CDR3 loop spans 19 amino acids. Germline V gene lookup returns CDR1 SGDLS and CDR2 YYNGEE. The CDR3 reads CASSVMGQGNKAGPRGLFF. CDR3 DNA: TGTGCCAGCAGCGTAATGGGACAGGGGAATAAAGCGGGTCCGCGAGGGTTGTTCTTC. The full variable domain, its missing parts supplied by reference TRBV9 and TRBJ2-1, is DSGVTQTPKHLITATGQRVTLRCSPRSGDLSVYWYQQSLDQGLQFLIQYYNGEERAKGNILERFSAQQFPDLHSELNLSSLELGDSALYFCASSVMGQGNKAGPRGLFFGPGTRLTVL.

The chain uses TRBV6-1 and TRBJ2-3; 14 nucleotides match TRBD2. The CDR3 length is 17 residues. Losses at the gene ends were 1 base for V and 5 bases for J; bases not matched to a gene: 5. Germline V gene sequence: CDR1 MNHNS, CDR2 SASEGT. CDR3 region: CASSEVGTSGSRDTQYF. Written as DNA, the CDR3 is TGTGCCAGCAGTGAAGTGGGGACTAGCGGGAGTCGAGATACGCAGTATTTT.

The J gene is TRBJ2-7, the V gene TRBV28; 7 bases match TRBD2. CDR3 size: 15 residues. The trim removed 2 bases at V and 3 bases at J, leaving 7 bases unmatched. Germline V gene lookup returns CDR1 MDHEN and CDR2 SYDVKM. The CDR3 loop is CASSLGRGRVYEQYF. In DNA form, the CDR3 reads TGTGCCAGCAGTTTAGGGCGCGGGAGAGTCTACGAGCAGTACTTC. The full variable domain, rest sourced from reference TRBV28 and TRBJ2-7, is DVKVTQSSRYLVKRTGEKVFLECVQDMDHENMFWYRQDPGLGLRLIYFSYDVKMKEKGDIPEGYSVSREKKERFSLILESASTNQTSMYLCASSLGRGRVYEQYFGPGTRLTVT.

This clone appeared once. The V call is TRBV19, the J call TRBJ2-1; 11 bases map to TRBD2. The J segment lost 5 bases and the V segment lost 2 bases, leaving 5 bases of the junction unmatched. The CDR3 loop spans 16 amino acids. Germline values: CDR1 LNHDA, CDR2 SQIVND (reference sequence). CDR3 protein: CASSINSGRANNEQFF. CDR3 nucleotide sequence: TGTGCCAGTAGTATAAATAGCGGGAGGGCCAACAATGAGCAGTTCTTC.

This chain uses TRBV16 with TRBJ2-1; possible D gene TRBD1, 5 bases. This CDR3 comprises 13 residues. Germline CDR1 and CDR2: KGHSY and FQNENV. V was pared by 3 bases and J by 9 bases, with 12 bases between. CDR3 in amino acids: CASSQAGRGEQFF. The CDR3 nucleotides are TGTGCCAGCAGCCAGGCAGGGCGCGGTGAGCAGTTCTTC.

The rearrangement links TRBV7-9 to TRBJ2-1; 10 bases line up with TRBD2. The CDR3 totals 12 residues. Germline V gives CDR1 SEHNR, CDR2 FQNEAQ (reference sequence). After removal of 4 bases from V and 15 bases from J, the junction contained 6 bases not matched to a gene. The CDR3 protein is CASSSEEREGFF. CDR3 in DNA: TGTGCCAGCAGCTCGGAAGAGCGGGAGGGGTTCTTC.

This clone has only one observation. The CDR3 DNA sequence: TGTGCCAGCAGTGAAGTTAGCGGGAGCGAGCAGTACTTC. Its translation: CASSEVSGSEQYF. V gene TRBV6-1 combines with J gene TRBJ2-7; 9 nucleotides agree with TRBD2. Germline V gene sequence: CDR1 MNHNS, CDR2 SASEGT. V shed 1 base and J 6 bases; nucleotides not matched to a gene: 1. The CDR3 sequence is 13 residues long.